This T cell receptor (beta chain) was profiled in a study of blood T cell repertoires in COVID-19. The CDR3 covers 14 residues. Germline V CDR1 and CDR2: LNHDA, SQIVND (reference sequence). Trimming cost V 2 bases and J 4 bases, with 10 bases left between them. Original methodology: Amplification of reference gene primers provided the estimated nucleated cell counts. Sequencing used immunoSEQ multiplex PCR; TCRdb keeps in-frame clones, though not all of them. That table supplies the V and J calls and clone size; D and trimming were determined from the DNA. The table includes nearly 350,000 clones, 83% detected once. This clone was found a few times.

The V call is TRBV19, the J call TRBJ2-3, with a possible D match to TRBD2 (6 bases). Sequencing was done on a sample of peripheral blood. This clonotype was sampled from a man aged 30 to 45 with active or convalescent COVID-19. In DNA, the CDR3 is TGTGCCAGTAGTATAAATGCGGGGCCAGATACGCAGTATTTT. This gives the protein CASSINAGPDTQYF.